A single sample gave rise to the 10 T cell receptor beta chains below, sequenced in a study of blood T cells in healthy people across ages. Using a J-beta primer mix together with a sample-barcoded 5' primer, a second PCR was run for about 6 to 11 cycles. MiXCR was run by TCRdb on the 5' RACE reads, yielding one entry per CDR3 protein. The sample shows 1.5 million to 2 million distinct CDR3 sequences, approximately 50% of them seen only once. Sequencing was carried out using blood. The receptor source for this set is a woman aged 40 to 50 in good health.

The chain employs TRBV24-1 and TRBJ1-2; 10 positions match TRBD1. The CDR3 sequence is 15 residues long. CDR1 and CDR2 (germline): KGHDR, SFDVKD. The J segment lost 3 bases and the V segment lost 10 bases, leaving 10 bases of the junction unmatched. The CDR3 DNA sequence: TGTGCCACGCAGCCGGGACAGGGGTTCGACTATGGCTACACCTTC. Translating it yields CATQPGQGFDYGYTF.

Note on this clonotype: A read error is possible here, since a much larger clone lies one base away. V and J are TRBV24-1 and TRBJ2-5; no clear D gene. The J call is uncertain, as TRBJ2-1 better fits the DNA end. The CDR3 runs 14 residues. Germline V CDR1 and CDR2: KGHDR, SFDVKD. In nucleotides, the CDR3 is TGTGCCACCAGTGATTCTCTCAGTCCAGAGACCCAGTTCTTC. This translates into CATSDSLSPETQFF.

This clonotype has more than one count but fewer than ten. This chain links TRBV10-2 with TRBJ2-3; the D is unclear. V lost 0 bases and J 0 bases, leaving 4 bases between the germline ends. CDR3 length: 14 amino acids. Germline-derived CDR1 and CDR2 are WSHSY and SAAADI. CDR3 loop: CASSESPSTDTQYF. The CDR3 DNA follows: TGCGCCAGCAGTGAGTCGCCTAGCACAGATACGCAGTATTTT.

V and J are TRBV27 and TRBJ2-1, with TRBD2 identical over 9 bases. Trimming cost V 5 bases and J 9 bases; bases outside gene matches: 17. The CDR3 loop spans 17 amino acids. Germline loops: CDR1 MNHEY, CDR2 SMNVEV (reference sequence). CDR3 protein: CASSHLTRGGPGGEQFF. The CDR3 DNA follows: TGTGCCAGCAGTCACCTCACGCGGGGGGGCCCAGGAGGTGAGCAGTTCTTC.

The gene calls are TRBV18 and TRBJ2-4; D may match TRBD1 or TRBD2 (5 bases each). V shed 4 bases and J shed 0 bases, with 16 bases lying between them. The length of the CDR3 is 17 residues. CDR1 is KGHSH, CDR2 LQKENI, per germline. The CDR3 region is CASSLSPWGTAKNIQYF. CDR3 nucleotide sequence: TGTGCCAGCTCACTTTCCCCTTGGGGGACAGCCAAAAACATTCAGTACTTC. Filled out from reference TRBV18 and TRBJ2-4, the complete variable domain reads NAGVMQNPRHLVRRRGQEARLRCSPMKGHSHVYWYRQLPEEGLKFMVYLQKENIIDESGMPKERFSAEFPKEGPSILRIQQVVRGDSAAYFCASSLSPWGTAKNIQYFGAGTRLSVL.

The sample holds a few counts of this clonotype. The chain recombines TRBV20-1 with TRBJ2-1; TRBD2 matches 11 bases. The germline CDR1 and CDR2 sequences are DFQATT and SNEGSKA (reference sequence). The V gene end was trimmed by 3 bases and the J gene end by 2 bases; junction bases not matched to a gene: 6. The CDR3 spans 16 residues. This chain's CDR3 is CSARSSSGGTYNEQFF. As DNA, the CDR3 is TGCAGTGCTAGGTCGTCTAGCGGGGGGACCTACAATGAGCAGTTCTTC.

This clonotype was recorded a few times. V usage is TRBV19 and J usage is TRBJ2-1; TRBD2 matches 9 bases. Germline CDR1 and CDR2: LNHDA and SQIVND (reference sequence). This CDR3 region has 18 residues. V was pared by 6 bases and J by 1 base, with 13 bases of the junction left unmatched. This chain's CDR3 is CASREGGGVPKSYNEQFF. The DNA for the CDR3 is TGTGCCAGTAGGGAAGGCGGGGGGGTACCAAAATCCTACAATGAGCAGTTCTTC.

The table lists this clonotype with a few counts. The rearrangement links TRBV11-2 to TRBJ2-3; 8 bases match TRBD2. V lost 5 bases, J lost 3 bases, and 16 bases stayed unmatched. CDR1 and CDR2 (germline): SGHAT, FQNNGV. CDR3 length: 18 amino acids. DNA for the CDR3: TGTGCCAGCAGCCCCGAACTGGGGCGGGGGGCCCTGACAGATACGCAGTATTTT. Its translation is CASSPELGRGALTDTQYF.

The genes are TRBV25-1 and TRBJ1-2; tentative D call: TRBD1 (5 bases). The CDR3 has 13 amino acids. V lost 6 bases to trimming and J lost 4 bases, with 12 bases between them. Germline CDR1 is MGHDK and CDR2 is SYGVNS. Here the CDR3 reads CASRQDSGYGYTF. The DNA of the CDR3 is TGTGCCAGCAGACAAGACAGCGGCTATGGCTACACCTTC.

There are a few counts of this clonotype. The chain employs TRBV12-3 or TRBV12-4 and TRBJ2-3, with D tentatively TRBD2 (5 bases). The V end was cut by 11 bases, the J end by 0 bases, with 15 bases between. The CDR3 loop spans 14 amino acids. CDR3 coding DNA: TGTGCCGTCGGCCCGAGGGATAGCACAGATACGCAGTATTTT. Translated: CAVGPRDSTDTQYF.